Below, 17 T cell receptor beta chains from the same sample are listed, as sequenced in a study of shared clonotypes between healthy human individuals. Only in-frame clones appear in the TCRdb table, and some are missing; sequencing was by immunoSEQ multiplex PCR. In the table there are about 2.3 million clones, around 90% of which are singletons. Sequenced: naive CD4+ T cells from PBMCs. The subset here: CD45RA+ positively selected. The receptors were gathered from a young man in good health. Some clones in this sample may be carry-over from other donors' samples.

Of note for this clone: The same CDR3 arises from other DNA sequences in this sample as well. The chain employs TRBV18 and TRBJ2-7; D possibly corresponds to TRBD2 (6 bases). Trimming cost V 6 bases and J 0 bases, with 15 bases left between them. The CDR3 extends over 15 amino acids. Germline CDR1 and CDR2: KGHSH and LQKENI. CDR3: CASSPGVAASYEQYF. CDR3 DNA: TGTGCCAGCTCGCCTGGGGTAGCGGCCTCCTACGAGCAGTACTTC.

This chain links TRBV5-1 with TRBJ2-2; 9 bases match TRBD2. This CDR3 region has 15 residues. Germline-derived CDR1 and CDR2 are SGHRS and YFSETQ. V lost 10 bases to trimming and J lost 2 bases; unmatched junction nucleotides: 9. CDR3 protein: CASDPGLANTGELFF. CDR3 sequence (DNA): TGCGCCTCAGACCCGGGACTAGCAAACACCGGGGAGCTGTTTTTT.

The chain joins TRBV9 to TRBJ1-4; tentative D call: TRBD1 (5 bases). Germline V gene sequence: CDR1 SGDLS, CDR2 YYNGEE. The CDR3 has 14 amino acids. V dropped 4 bases and J dropped 7 bases, with 14 bases sitting between them. As DNA, the CDR3 is TGTGCCAGCAGCATTTCAGGGAATTCTGAAAAACTGTTTTTT. Translated, it gives CASSISGNSEKLFF.

The J gene is TRBJ2-3, the V gene TRBV5-1, with a tentative D call TRBD1 (6 bases). Germline V gene sequence: CDR1 SGHRS, CDR2 YFSETQ. V was shortened by 0 bases and J by 5 bases, with 16 bases between the two germline ends. The CDR3 is 16 amino acids. Written as DNA, the CDR3 is TGCGCCAGCAGCTTGGAGGACAGTTCACGGGGAGATACGCAGTATTTT. Translated: CASSLEDSSRGDTQYF.

This chain uses TRBV4-3 with TRBJ2-6; D not certain. The CDR3 covers 18 residues. Germline loops: CDR1 LGHNA, CDR2 YSLEER. Deletions cut 0 bases from V and 0 bases from J, with 12 bases between. CDR3 sequence reads: CASSQDGRRSSGANVLTF. For the CDR3, the DNA is TGCGCCAGCAGCCAAGATGGAAGACGGAGCTCTGGGGCCAACGTCCTGACTTTC.

The rearrangement joins TRBV7-3 to TRBJ2-5; tentatively, D is TRBD1 (6 bases). V was pared by 4 bases and J by 3 bases, with 12 bases between. Germline V gene lookup returns CDR1 SGHTA and CDR2 FQGTGA. The CDR3 is 14 residues long. The CDR3 DNA reads as TGTGCCAGCAGCTCGACGGCAGGGGAAGAGACCCAGTACTTC. This gives the protein CASSSTAGEETQYF.

This sequence joins TRBV11-2 and TRBJ2-1; D perhaps matches TRBD1 (6 bases). This CDR3 comprises 15 residues. The V end lost 5 bases, the J end lost 0 bases, and 11 bases lay between the germline ends. The V gene's germline CDR1 is SGHAT and CDR2 FQNNGV. The DNA for the CDR3 is TGTGCCAGCAGCCGACAGGTCTACTCCTACAATGAGCAGTTCTTC. Protein sequence: CASSRQVYSYNEQFF.

CDR3 protein: CASYDRGNGELFF. The CDR3 region has the DNA TGTGCCAGCTACGACAGGGGGAACGGGGAGCTGTTTTTT. V and J are TRBV4-2 and TRBJ2-2; 9 bases map to TRBD1. The junction had 5 bases not matched to a gene; V was cut back by 8 bases and J by 7 bases. From germline, CDR1 is LGHNA and CDR2 YNFKEQ. This CDR3 has 13 amino acids.

The J gene is TRBJ2-5, the V gene TRBV9, with D tentatively TRBD1 or TRBD2 (5 bases each). Trimming took off 4 bases at V and 5 bases at J, with 15 bases between the two ends. This CDR3 has 14 residues. Germline-derived CDR1 and CDR2 are SGDLS and YYNGEE. CDR3 region: CASSPGLGVETQYF. CDR3 sequence (DNA): TGTGCCAGCAGCCCTGGTTTGGGGGTGGAGACCCAGTACTTC.

The chain uses TRBV2 and TRBJ1-3; D gene ambiguous. There are 12 residues in the CDR3. Between the trimmed V and J ends, which lost 10 bases and 0 bases, there was a span of 7 bases. Germline V CDR1 and CDR2: SNHLY, FYNNEI. The CDR3 region is CATSGSGNTIYF. The CDR3 DNA sequence: TGTGCCACCTCGGGCTCTGGAAACACCATATATTTT.

The chain has TRBV7-2 and TRBJ1-5; 10 bases align to TRBD1. This CDR3 spans 15 amino acids. J was trimmed by 2 bases and V by 5 bases; bases with no gene match: 3. Germline CDR1 reads SGHTA; CDR2 reads FQGNSA. The CDR3 spells CASSAGTGGNQPQHF. Written as DNA, the CDR3 is TGTGCCAGCAGCGCCGGGACAGGGGGCAATCAGCCCCAGCATTTT.

As regards this clone: The same CDR3 also results from other DNA sequences found in this sample. This chain connects TRBV28 to TRBJ1-2, with D uncertain. The germline V and J ends were trimmed by 3 bases and 4 bases, with 3 bases remaining between them. The CDR3 has 11 residues. The V gene's germline CDR1 is MDHEN and CDR2 SYDVKM. CDR3 sequence: CASSLSYGYTF. CDR3 sequence (DNA): TGTGCCAGCAGTTTGTCCTATGGCTACACCTTC.

This chain joins TRBV5-6 and TRBJ2-7; D call uncertain. This CDR3 is built from 12 residues. The V gene's germline CDR1 is SGHDT and CDR2 YYEEEE. Trimming shortened V by 1 base and J by 5 bases, and 7 bases separated the two germline ends. The CDR3 protein is CASSLYANEQYF. For the CDR3, the DNA is TGTGCCAGCAGCTTGTACGCCAACGAGCAGTACTTC.

This clone was counted only a few times. The rearrangement uses TRBV18 and TRBJ1-2; D is uncertain. This CDR3 spans 13 amino acids. Trimming took 1 base from V and 2 from J, leaving 5 bases between them. Germline values: CDR1 KGHSH, CDR2 LQKENI. The CDR3 spells CASSPRANYGYTF. The DNA for the CDR3 is TGTGCCAGCTCACCACGCGCGAACTATGGCTACACCTTC.

V usage is TRBV28 and J usage is TRBJ2-7, with a possible D match to TRBD1 (5 bases). CDR1 is MDHEN, CDR2 SYDVKM, per germline. V dropped 7 bases and J dropped 4 bases, with 17 bases sitting between them. CDR3 size: 14 residues. As DNA, the CDR3 is TGTGCCAGCACCGATCAAGACAGACCTTACGAGCAGTACTTC. As protein: CASTDQDRPYEQYF.

The J gene is TRBJ2-4, the V gene TRBV14, with 7 nucleotides matching TRBD2. CDR1 and CDR2 from the germline V gene are SGHDN and FVKESK. The CDR3 has 14 residues. The trim removed 3 bases at V and 7 bases at J, leaving 6 bases unmatched. The CDR3 spells CASSQGGSVNIQYF. CDR3 nucleotides: TGTGCCAGCAGCCAGGGCGGGAGTGTGAACATTCAGTACTTC.

Turning to this clone: Other DNA sequences in the sample encode the same CDR3. The chain's CDR3 is CASSLGDRGTDTQYF. CDR3 sequence (DNA): TGCGCCAGCAGCTTGGGTGACAGGGGAACAGATACGCAGTATTTT. The V call is TRBV5-1, the J call TRBJ2-3, with TRBD1 matching 8 bases. The CDR3 is 15 amino acids. With 0 bases clipped from V and 3 bases from J, the junction kept 3 bases outside the gene matches. Germline V gene lookup returns CDR1 SGHRS and CDR2 YFSETQ.